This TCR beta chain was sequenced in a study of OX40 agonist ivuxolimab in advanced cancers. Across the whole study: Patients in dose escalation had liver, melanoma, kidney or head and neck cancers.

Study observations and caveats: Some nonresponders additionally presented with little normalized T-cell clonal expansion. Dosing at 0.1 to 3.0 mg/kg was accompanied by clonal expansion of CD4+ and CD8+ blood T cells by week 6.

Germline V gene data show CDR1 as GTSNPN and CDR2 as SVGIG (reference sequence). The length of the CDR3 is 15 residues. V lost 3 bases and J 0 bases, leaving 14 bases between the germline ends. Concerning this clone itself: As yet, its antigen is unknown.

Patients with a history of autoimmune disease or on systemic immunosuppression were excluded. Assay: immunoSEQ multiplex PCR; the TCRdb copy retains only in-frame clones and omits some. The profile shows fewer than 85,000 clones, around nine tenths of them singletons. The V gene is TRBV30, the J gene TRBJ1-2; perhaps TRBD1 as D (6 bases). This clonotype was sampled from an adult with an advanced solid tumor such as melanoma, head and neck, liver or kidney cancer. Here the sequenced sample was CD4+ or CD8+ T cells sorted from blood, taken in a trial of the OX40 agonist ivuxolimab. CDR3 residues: CAWRAGVLTNYGYTF. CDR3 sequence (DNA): TGTGCCTGGAGAGCAGGGGTCCTAACTAACTATGGCTACACCTTC.